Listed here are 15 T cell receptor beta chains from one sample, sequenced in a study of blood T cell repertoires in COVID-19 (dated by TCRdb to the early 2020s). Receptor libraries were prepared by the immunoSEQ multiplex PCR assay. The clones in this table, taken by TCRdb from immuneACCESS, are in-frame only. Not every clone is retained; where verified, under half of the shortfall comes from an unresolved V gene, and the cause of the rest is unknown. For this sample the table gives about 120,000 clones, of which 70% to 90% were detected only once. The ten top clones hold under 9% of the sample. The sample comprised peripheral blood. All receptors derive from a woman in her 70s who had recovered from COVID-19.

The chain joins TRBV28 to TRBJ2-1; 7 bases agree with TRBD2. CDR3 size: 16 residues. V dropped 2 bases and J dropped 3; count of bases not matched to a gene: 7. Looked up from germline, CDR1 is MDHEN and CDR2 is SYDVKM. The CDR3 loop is CASSLSGTQGYNEQFF. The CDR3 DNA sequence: TGTGCCAGCAGTTTAAGCGGGACGCAAGGCTACAATGAGCAGTTCTTC.

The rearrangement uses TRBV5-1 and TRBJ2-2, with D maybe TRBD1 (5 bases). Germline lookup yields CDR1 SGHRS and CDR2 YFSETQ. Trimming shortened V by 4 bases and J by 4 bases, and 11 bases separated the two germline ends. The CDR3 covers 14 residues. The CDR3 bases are TGCGCCAGCAGCACCCAAGGGGCCACCGGGGAGCTGTTTTTT. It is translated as CASSTQGATGELFF.

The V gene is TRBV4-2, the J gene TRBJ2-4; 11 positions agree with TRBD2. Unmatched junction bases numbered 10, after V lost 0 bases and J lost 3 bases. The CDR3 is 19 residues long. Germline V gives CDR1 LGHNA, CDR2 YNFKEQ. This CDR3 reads CASSQDGRIAGGGKNIQYF. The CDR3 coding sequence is TGTGCCAGCAGCCAAGATGGGCGGATAGCGGGAGGGGGCAAAAACATTCAGTACTTC.

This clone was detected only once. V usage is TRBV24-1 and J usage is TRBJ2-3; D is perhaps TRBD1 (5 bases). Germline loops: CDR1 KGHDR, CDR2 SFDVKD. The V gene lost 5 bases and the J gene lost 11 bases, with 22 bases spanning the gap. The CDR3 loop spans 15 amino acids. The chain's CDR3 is CATSVGPHRPYQQYF. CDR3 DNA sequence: TGTGCCACCAGTGTGGGGCCTCACAGGCCCTACCAGCAGTATTTT.

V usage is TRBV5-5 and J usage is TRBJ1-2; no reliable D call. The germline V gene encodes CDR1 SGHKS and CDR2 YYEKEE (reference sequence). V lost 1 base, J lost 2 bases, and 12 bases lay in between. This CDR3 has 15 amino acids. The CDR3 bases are TGTGCCAGCAGCTTGCATGTGACTACCAACTATGGCTACACCTTC. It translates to CASSLHVTTNYGYTF.

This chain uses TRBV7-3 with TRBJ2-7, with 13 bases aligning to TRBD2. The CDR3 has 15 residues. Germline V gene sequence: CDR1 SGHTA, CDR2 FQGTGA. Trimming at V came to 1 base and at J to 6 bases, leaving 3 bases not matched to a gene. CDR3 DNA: TGTGCCAGCAGCTTAAGGACTAGCGGGAGCGCCGAGCAGTACTTC. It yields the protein CASSLRTSGSAEQYF.

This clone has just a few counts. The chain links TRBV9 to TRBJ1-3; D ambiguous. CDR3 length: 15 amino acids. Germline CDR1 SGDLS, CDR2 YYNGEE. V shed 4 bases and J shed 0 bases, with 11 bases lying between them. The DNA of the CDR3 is TGTGCCAGCAGCCCCCGGTTTTTCTCTGGAAACACCATATATTTT. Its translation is CASSPRFFSGNTIYF.

The CDR3 coding sequence is TGTGCCAGCATACTGCCAGGCACTGAAGCTTTCTTT. It translates to CASILPGTEAFF. V and J are TRBV2 and TRBJ1-1; D unclear. V shed 7 bases and J shed 4 bases, with 10 bases lying between them. There are 12 residues in the CDR3. Germline V lookup: CDR1 SNHLY, CDR2 FYNNEI.

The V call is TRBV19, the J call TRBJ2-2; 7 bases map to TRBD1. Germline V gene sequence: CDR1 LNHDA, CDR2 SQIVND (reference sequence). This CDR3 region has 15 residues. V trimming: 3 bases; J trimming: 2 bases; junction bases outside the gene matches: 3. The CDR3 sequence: CASSIGTANTGELFF. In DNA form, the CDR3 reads TGTGCCAGTAGTATCGGGACAGCAAACACCGGGGAGCTGTTTTTT.

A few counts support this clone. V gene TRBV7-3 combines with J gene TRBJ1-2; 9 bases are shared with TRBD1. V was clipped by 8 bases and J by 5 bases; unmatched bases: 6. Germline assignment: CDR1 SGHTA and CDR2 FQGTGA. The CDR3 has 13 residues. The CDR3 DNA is TGTGCCAGCGGACTGGACAGGGGATATGGCTACACCTTC. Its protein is CASGLDRGYGYTF.

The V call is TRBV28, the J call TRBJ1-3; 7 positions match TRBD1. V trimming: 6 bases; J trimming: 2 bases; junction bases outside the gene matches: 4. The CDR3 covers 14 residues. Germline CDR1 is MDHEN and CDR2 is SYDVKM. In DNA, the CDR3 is TGTGCCAGCAGAAGACAGGGAGCTGGAAACACCATATATTTT. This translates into CASRRQGAGNTIYF.

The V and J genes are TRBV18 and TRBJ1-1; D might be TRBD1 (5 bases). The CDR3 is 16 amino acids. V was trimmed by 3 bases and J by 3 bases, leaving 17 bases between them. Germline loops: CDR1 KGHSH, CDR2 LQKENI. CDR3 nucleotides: TGTGCCAGCTCACCCTACATGCAGGGTGGAGACACTGAAGCTTTCTTT. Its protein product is CASSPYMQGGDTEAFF.

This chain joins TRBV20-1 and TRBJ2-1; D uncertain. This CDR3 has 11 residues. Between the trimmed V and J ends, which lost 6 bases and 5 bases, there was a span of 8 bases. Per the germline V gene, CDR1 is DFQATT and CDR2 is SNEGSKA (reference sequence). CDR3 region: CSATHNNEQFF. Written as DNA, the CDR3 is TGCAGTGCCACTCATAACAATGAGCAGTTCTTC.

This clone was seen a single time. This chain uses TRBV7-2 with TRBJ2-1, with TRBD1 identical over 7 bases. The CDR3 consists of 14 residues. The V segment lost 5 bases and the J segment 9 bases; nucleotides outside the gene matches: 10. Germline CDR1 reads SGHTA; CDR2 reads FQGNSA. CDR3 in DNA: TGTGCCAGCAGCCGGACAGGTCGAAAACCTGAGCAGTTCTTC. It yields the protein CASSRTGRKPEQFF.

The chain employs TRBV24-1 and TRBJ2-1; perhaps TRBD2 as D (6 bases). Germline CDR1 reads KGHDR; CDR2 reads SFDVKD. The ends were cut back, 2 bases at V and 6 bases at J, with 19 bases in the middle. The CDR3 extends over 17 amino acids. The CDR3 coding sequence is TGTGCCACCAGTGATTCCCTTAGCGAGGGAGGCCCCAATGAGCAGTTCTTC. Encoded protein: CATSDSLSEGGPNEQFF.